A selection of T cell receptor beta chains follows, all from one sample in a study of blood T cell repertoires in COVID-19. Using immunoSEQ multiplex PCR, the repertoire was profiled, and TCRdb retains in-frame clones only, with some absent. This table holds more than 150,000 clones, approximately 80% found once. The sequenced material came from peripheral blood. The receptors originated from a man between 65 and 85 years old who had recovered from COVID-19. Both conserved end residues are trimmed from each CDR3.

v_call	cdr3_aa
TRBV28	ASSFLPAGVNHEQY
TRBV6-5	ASSFQGGSYEQY
TRBV5-1	ASSLSVAGVETQY
TRBV7-8	ASGPGRGPGNTIY
TRBV30	AWSGGGRTYNEQF
TRBV27	ASSLYGLAGTALAGELF
TRBV3-1/TRBV3-2	ASSQGPGRRRTDTQY
TRBV5-1	ASSLAEPERGYT
TRBV27	ASSLRGDYEQY
TRBV7-9	ASSLFARASSYNEQF